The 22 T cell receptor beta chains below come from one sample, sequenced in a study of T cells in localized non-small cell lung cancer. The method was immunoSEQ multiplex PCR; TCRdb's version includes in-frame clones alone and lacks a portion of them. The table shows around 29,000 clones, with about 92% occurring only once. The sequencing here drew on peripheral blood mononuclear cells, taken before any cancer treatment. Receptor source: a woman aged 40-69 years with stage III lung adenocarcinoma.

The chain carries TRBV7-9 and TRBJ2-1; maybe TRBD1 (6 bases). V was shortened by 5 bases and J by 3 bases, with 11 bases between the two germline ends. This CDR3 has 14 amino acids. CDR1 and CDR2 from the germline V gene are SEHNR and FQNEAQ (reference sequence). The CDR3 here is CASSPLQGYNEQFF. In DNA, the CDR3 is TGTGCCAGCAGCCCTTTACAGGGCTACAATGAGCAGTTCTTC.

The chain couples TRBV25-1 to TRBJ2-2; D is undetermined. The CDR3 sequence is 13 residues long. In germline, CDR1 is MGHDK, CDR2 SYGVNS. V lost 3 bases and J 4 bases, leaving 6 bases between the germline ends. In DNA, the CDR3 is TGTGCCAGCAGTGAGTGGGCCACCGGGGAGCTGTTTTTT. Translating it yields CASSEWATGELFF.

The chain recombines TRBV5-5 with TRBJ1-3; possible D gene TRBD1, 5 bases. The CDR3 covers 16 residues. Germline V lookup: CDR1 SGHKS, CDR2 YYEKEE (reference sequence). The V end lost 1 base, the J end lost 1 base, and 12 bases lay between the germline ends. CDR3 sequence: CASSLRERGSGNTIYF. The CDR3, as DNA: TGTGCCAGCAGCTTGAGGGAAAGGGGTTCTGGAAACACCATATATTTT.

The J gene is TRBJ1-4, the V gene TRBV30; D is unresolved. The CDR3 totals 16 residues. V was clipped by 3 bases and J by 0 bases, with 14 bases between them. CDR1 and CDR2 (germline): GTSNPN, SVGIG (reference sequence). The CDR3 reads CAWSDTYGSTNEKLFF. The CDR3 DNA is TGTGCCTGGAGCGATACGTACGGATCAACTAATGAAAAACTGTTTTTT.

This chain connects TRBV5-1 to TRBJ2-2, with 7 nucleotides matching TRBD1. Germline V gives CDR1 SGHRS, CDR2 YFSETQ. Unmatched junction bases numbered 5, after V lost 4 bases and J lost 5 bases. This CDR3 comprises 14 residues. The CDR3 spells CASSQGQFTGELFF. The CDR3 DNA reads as TGCGCCAGCAGCCAGGGACAGTTTACCGGGGAGCTGTTTTTT.

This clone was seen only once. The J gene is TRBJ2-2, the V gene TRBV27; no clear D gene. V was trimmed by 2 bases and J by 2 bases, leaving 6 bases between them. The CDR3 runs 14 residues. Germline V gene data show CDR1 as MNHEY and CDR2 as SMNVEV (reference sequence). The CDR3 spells CASSLRHNTGELFF. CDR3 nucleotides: TGTGCCAGCAGTTTACGTCACAACACCGGGGAGCTGTTTTTT.

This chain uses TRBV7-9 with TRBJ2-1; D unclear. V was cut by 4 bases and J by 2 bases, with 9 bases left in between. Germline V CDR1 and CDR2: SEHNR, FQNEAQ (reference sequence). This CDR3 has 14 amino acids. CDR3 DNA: TGTGCCAGCAGCTATAATCTTACCTACAATGAGCAGTTCTTC. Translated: CASSYNLTYNEQFF.

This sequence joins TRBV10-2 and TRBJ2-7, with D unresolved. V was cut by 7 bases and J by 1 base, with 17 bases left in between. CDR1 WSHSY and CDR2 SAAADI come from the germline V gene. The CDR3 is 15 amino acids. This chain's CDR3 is CASTLGPRSSYEQYF. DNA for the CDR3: TGCGCCAGCACCCTAGGGCCTAGGTCATCCTACGAGCAGTACTTC.

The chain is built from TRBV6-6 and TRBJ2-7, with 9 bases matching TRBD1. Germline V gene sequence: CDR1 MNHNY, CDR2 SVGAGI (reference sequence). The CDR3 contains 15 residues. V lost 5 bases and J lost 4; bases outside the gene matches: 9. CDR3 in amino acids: CASSKSGQGNYEQYF. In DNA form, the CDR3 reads TGTGCCAGCAGTAAATCGGGACAGGGAAATTACGAGCAGTACTTC.

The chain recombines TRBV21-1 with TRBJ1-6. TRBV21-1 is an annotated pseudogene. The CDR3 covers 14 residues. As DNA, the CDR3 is TGTGCCCGAGGAGGGGAGGGTGCGTATTCACCCCTCCACTTT. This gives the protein CARGGEGAYSPLHF.

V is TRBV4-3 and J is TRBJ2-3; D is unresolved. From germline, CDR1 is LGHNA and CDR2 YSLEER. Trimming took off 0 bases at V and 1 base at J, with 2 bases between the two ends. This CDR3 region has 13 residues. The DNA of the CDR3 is TGCGCCAGCAGCCAAGAGGGCACAGATACGCAGTATTTT. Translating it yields CASSQEGTDTQYF.

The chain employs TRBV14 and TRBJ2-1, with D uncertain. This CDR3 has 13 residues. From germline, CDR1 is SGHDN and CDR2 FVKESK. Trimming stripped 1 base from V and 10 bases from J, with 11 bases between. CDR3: CASSQGQGKEQFF. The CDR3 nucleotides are TGTGCCAGCAGCCAAGGGCAAGGGAAAGAGCAGTTCTTC.

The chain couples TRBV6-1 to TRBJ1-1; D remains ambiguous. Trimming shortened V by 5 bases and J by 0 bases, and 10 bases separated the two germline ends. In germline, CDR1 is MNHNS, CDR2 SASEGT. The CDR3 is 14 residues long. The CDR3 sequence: CASSRTYMNTEAFF. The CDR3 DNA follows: TGTGCCAGCAGTCGGACCTACATGAACACTGAAGCTTTCTTT.

The CDR3 loop reads CATSPRQGAYEQFF. The CDR3 DNA follows: TGTGCCACCAGCCCTAGACAGGGGGCATATGAGCAGTTCTTC. The rearrangement uses TRBV15 and TRBJ2-1, with 10 bases lining up with TRBD1. Germline-derived CDR1 and CDR2 are LNHNV and YYDKDF (reference sequence). V was clipped by 5 bases and J by 8 bases; unmatched bases: 6. The CDR3 consists of 14 residues.

CDR3 region: CASSLSEQRGEQYF. CDR3 in DNA: TGTGCCAGCTCCCTGAGTGAACAACGTGGAGAGCAGTACTTC. This chain connects TRBV18 to TRBJ2-5; D not certain. CDR1 is KGHSH and CDR2 is LQKENI in the germline V gene. The CDR3 is 14 residues long. Between the trimmed V and J ends, which lost 6 bases and 11 bases, there was a span of 22 bases.

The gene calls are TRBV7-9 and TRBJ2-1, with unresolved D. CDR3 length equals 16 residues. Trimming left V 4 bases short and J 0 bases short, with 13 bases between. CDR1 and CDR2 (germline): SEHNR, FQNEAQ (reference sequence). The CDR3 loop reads CASSSLLGLSYNEQFF. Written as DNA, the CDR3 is TGTGCCAGCAGCTCCCTTCTGGGTCTCTCCTACAATGAGCAGTTCTTC.

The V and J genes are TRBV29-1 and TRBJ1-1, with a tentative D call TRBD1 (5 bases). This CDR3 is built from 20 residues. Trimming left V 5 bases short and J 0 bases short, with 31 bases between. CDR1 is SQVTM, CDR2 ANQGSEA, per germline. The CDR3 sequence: CSVKPWGIRGGSDMNTEAFF. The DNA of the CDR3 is TGCAGCGTTAAACCCTGGGGCATTCGAGGAGGATCGGATATGAACACTGAAGCTTTCTTT. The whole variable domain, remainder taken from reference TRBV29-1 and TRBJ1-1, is SAVISQKPSRDICQRGTSLTIQCQVDSQVTMMFWYRQQPGQSLTLIATANQGSEATYESGFVIDKFPISRPNLTFSTLTVSNMSPEDSSIYLCSVKPWGIRGGSDMNTEAFFGQGTRLTVV.

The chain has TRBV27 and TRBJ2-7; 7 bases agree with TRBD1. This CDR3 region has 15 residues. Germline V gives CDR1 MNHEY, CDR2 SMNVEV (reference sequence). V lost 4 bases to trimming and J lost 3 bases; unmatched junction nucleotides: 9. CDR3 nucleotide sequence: TGTGCCAGCAGTTCTTGGACAGGAGGAAGCTACGAGCAGTACTTC. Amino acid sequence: CASSSWTGGSYEQYF.

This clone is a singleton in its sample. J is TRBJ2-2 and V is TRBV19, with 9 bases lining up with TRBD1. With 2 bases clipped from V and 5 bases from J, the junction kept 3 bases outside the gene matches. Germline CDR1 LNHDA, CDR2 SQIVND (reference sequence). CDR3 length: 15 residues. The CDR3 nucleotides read TGTGCCAGTAGTATAAGACAGGGGGAAACCGGGGAGCTGTTTTTT. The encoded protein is CASSIRQGETGELFF.

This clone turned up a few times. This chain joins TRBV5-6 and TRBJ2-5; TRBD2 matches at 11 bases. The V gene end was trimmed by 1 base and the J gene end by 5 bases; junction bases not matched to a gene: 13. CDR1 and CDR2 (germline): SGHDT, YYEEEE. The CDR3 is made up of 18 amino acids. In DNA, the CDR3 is TGTGCCAGCAGCTTGCGAGAACTAGCGGGAGCGGGAGGGGAGACCCAGTACTTC. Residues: CASSLRELAGAGGETQYF.

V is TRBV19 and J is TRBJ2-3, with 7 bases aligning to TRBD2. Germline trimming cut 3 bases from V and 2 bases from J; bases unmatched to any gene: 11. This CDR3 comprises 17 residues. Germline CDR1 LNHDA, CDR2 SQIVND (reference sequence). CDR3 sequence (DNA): TGTGCCAGTAGTATGAGAGGGAGGGTCATTTACACAGATACGCAGTATTTT. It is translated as CASSMRGRVIYTDTQYF.

The CDR3 region has the DNA TGCGCCAGCAGCTTAGAAGGGACAGGGGGTTTTAGCTCCTACGAGCAGTACTTC. Amino acid sequence: CASSLEGTGGFSSYEQYF. This chain joins TRBV5-1 and TRBJ2-7; the match to TRBD1 covers 11 bases. CDR1 and CDR2 (germline): SGHRS, YFSETQ. Trimming at V came to 2 bases and at J to 0 bases, leaving 10 bases not matched to a gene. The CDR3 is made up of 18 amino acids.